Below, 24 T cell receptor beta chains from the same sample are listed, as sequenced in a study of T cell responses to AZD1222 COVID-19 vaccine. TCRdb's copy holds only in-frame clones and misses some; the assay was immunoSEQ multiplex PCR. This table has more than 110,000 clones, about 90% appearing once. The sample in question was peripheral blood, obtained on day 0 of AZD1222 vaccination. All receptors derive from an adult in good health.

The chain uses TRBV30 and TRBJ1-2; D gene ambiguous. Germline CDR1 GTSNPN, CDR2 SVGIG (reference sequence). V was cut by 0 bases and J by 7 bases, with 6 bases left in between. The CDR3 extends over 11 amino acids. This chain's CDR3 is CAWSVRSGYTF. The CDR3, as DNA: TGTGCCTGGAGTGTACGTTCTGGCTACACCTTC.

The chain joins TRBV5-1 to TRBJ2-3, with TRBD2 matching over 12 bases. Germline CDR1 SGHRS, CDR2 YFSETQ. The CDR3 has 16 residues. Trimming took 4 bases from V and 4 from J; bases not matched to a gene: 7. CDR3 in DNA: TGCGCCAGCAGCACAGGACTAGCGGGGATGGCAGATACGCAGTATTTT. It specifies CASSTGLAGMADTQYF.

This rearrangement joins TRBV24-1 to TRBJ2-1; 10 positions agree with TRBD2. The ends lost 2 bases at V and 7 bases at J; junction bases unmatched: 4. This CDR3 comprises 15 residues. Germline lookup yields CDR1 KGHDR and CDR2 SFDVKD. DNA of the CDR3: TGTGCCACCAGTGATTCTAGCGGGAGTGCTAATGAGCAGTTCTTC. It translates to CATSDSSGSANEQFF.

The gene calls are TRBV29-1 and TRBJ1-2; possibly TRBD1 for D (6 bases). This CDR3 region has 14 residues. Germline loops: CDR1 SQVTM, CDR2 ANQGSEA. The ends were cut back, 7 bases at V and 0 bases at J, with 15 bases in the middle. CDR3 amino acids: CSARTEPTNYGYTF. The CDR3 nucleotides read TGCAGCGCAAGGACAGAGCCTACTAACTATGGCTACACCTTC.

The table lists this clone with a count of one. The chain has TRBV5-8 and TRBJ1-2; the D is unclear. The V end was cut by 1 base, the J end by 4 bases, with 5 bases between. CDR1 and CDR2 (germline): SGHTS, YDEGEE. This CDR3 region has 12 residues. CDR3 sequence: CASSLRGYGYTF. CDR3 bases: TGTGCCAGCAGCTTGCGGGGCTATGGCTACACCTTC.

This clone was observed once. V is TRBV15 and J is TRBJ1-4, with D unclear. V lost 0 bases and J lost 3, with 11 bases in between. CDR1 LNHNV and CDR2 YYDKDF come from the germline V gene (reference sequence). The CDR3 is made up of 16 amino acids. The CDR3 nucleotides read TGTGCCACCAGCAGAGATCCCGGACGGCCTAATGAAAAACTGTTTTTT. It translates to CATSRDPGRPNEKLFF.

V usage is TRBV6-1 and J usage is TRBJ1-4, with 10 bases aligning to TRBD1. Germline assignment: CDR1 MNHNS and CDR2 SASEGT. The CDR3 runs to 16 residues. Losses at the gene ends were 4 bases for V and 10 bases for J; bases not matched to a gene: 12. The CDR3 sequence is CASSGPSGTGARKLFF. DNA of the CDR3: TGTGCCAGCAGTGGCCCTTCCGGGACAGGGGCCAGAAAACTGTTTTTT.

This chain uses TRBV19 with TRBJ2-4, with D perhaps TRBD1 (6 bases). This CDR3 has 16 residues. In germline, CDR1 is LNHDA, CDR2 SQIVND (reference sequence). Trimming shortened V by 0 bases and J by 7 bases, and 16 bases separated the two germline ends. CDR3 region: CASSIEGQLEGNIQYF. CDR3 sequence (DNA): TGTGCCAGTAGTATAGAGGGACAATTGGAAGGCAACATTCAGTACTTC.

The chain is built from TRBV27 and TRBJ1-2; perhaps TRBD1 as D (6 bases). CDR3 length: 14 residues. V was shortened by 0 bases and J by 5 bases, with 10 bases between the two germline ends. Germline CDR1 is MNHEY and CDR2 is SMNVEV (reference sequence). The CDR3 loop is CASSLSGGGYGYTF. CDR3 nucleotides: TGTGCCAGCAGTTTATCAGGGGGGGGGTATGGCTACACCTTC.

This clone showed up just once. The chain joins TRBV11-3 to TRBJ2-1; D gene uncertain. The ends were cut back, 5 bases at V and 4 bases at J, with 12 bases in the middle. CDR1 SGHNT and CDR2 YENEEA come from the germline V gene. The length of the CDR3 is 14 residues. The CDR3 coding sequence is TGTGCCAGCAGCCCCCGGGTTGATTACAATGAGCAGTTCTTC. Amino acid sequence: CASSPRVDYNEQFF.

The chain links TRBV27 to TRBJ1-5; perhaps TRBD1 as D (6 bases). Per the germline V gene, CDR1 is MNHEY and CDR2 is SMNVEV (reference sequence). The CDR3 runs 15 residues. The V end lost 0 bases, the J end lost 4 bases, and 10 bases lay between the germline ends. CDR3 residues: CASSLSWGANQPQHF. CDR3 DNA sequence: TGTGCCAGCAGTTTATCGTGGGGGGCTAATCAGCCCCAGCATTTT.

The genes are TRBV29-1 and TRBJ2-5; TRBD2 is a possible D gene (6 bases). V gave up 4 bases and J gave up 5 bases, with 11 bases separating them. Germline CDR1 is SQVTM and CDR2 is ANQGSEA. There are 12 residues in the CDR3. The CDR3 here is CSVGRAGETQYF. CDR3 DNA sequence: TGCAGCGTTGGGAGGGCCGGGGAGACCCAGTACTTC.

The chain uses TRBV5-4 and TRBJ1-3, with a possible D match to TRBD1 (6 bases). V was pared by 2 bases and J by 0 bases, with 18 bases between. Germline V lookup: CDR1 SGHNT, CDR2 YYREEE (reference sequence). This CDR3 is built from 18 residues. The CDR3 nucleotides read TGTGCCAGCAGCTTAGGCGGGGACACACGCTTCTCTGGAAACACCATATATTTT. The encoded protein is CASSLGGDTRFSGNTIYF.

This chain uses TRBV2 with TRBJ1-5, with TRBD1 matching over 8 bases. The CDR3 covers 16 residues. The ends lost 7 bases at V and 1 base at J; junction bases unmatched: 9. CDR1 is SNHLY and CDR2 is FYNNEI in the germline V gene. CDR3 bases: TGTGCCAGCACGTCTCAGGGGGCTGTGAGCAATCAGCCCCAGCATTTT. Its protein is CASTSQGAVSNQPQHF.

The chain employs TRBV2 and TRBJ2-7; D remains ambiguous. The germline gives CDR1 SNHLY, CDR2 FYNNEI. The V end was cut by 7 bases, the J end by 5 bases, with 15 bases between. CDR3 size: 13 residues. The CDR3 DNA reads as TGTGCCAGCAATTCGGTAGAGGCGGACGAGCAGTACTTC. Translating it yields CASNSVEADEQYF.

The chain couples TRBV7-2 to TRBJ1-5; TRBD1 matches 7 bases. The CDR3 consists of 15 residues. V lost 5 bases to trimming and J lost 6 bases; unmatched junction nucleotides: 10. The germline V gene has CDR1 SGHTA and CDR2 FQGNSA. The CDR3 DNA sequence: TGTGCCAGCAGCCCTTGGACAGGAGGTTCTCAGCCCCAGCATTTT. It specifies CASSPWTGGSQPQHF.

The DNA for the CDR3 is TGTGCCACCAGTAAGACTGAGAACTATGGCTACACCTTC. This encodes CATSKTENYGYTF. The chain has TRBV24-1 and TRBJ1-2; the D is unclear. V lost 6 bases and J 2 bases, leaving 9 bases between the germline ends. The germline gives CDR1 KGHDR, CDR2 SFDVKD. This CDR3 spans 13 amino acids.

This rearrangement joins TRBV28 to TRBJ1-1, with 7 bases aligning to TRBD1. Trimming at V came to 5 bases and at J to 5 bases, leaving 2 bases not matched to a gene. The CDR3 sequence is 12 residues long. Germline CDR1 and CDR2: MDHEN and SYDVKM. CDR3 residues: CASSPGQTEAFF. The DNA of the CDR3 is TGTGCCAGCAGTCCGGGACAGACTGAAGCTTTCTTT.

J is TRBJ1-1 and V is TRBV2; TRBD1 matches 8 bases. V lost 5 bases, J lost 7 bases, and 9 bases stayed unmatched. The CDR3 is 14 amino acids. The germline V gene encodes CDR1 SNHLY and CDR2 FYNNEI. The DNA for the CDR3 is TGTGCCAGCAGTCCCCGCAGGGGGCCGTTTGAAGCTTTCTTT. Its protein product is CASSPRRGPFEAFF.

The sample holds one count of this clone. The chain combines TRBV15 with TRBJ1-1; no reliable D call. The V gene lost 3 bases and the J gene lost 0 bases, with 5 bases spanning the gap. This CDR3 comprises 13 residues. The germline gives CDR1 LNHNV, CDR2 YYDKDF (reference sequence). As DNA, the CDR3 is TGTGCCACCAGCAGCAAATTGAACACTGAAGCTTTCTTT. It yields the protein CATSSKLNTEAFF.

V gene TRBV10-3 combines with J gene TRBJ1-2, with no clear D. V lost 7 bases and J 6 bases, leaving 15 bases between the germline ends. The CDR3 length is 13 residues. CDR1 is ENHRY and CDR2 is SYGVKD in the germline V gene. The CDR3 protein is CAITPHRSDGYTF. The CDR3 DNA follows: TGTGCCATCACTCCTCACAGATCGGATGGCTACACCTTC.

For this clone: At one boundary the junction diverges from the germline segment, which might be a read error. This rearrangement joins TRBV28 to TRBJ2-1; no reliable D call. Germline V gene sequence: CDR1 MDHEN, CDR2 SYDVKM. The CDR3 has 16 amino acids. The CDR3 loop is CASTVPTGRSDNEQFF. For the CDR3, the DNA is TGTGCCAGCACCGTACCAACTGGGCGCTCCGACAATGAGCAGTTCTTC.

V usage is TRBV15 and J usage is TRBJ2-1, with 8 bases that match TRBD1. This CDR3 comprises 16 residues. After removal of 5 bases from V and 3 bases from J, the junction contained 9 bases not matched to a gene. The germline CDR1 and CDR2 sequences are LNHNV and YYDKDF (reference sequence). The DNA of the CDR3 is TGTGCCACCAGCCCGTTAGGGGGACAGGACTACAATGAGCAGTTCTTC. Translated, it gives CATSPLGGQDYNEQFF.

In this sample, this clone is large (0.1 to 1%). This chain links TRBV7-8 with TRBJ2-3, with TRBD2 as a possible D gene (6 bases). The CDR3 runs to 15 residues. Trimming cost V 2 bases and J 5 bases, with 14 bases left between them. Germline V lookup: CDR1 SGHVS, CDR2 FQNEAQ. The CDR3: CASSLLAGRGDTQYF. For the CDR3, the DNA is TGTGCCAGCAGCTTACTGGCGGGAAGAGGAGATACGCAGTATTTT.